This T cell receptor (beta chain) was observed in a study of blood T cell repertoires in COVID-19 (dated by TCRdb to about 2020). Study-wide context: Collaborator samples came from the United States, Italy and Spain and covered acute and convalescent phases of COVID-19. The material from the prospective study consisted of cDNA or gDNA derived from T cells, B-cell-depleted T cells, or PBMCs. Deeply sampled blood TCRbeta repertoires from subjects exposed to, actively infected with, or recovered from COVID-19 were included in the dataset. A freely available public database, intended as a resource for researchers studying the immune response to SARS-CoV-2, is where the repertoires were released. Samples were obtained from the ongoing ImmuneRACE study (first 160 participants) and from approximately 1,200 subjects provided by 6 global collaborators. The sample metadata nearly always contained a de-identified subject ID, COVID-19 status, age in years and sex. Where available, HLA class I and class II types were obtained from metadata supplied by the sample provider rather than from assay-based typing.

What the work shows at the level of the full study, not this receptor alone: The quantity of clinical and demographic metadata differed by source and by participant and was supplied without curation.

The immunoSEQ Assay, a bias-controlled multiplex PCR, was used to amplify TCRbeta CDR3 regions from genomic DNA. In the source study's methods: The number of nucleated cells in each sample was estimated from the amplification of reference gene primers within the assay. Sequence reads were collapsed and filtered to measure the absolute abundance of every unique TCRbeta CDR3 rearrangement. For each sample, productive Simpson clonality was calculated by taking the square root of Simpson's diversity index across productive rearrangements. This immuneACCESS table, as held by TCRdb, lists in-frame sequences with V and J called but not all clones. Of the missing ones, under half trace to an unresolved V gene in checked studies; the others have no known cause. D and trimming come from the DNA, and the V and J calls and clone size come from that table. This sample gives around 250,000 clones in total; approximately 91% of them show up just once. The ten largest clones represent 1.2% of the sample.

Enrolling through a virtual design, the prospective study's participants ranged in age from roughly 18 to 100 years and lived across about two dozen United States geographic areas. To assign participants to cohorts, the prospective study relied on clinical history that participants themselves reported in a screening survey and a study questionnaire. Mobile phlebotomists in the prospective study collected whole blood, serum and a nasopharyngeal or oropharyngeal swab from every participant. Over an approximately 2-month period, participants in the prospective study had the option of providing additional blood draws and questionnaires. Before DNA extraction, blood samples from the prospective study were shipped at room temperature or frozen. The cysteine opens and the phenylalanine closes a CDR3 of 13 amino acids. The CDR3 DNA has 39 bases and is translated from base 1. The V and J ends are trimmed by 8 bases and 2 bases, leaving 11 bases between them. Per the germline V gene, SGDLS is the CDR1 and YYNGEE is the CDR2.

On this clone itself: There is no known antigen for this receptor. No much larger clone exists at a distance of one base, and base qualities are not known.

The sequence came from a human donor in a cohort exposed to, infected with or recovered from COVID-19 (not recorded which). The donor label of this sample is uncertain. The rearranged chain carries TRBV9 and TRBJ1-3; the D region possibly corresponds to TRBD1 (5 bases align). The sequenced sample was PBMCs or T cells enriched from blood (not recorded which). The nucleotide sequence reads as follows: TGTGCCAGACTCAGGGTGGCTGGAAACACCATATATTTT. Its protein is CARLRVAGNTIYF.